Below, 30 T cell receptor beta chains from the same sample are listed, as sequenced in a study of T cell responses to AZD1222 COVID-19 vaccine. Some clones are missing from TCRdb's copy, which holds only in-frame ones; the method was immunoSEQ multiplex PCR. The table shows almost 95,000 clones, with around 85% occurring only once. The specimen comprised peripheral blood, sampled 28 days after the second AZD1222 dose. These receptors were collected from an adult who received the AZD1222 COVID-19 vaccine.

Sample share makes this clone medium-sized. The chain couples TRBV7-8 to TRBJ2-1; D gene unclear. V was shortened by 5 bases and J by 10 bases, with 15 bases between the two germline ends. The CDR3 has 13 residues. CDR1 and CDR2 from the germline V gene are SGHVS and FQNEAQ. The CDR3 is CASSRQMDPEQFF. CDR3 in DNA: TGTGCCAGCAGCCGCCAAATGGACCCAGAGCAGTTCTTC.

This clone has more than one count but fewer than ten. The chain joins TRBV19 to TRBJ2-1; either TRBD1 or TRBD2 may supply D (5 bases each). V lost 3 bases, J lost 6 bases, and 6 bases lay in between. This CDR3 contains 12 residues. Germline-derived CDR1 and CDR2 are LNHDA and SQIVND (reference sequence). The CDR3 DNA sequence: TGTGCCAGTAGTATCGGGGCCAATGAGCAGTTCTTC. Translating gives CASSIGANEQFF.

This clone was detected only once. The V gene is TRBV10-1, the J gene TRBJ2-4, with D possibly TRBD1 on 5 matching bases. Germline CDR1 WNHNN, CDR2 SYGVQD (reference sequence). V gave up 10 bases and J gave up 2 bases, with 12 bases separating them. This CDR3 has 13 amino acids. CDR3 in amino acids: CATSTGPKNIQYF. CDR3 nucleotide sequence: TGCGCCACCTCCACAGGTCCCAAAAACATTCAGTACTTC.

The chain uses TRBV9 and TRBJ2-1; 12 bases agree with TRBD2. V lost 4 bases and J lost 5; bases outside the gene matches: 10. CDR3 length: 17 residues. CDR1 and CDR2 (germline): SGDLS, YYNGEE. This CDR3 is CASSPRTSGIPDNEQFF. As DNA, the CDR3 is TGTGCCAGCAGCCCTCGGACTAGCGGGATACCGGACAATGAGCAGTTCTTC.

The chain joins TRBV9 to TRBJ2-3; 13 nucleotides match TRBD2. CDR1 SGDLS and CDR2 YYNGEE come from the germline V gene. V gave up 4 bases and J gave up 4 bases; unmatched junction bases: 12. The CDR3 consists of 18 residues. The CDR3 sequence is CASSPKTSGGLSPDTQYF. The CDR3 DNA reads TGTGCCAGCAGCCCCAAGACTAGCGGGGGGCTAAGTCCAGATACGCAGTATTTT.

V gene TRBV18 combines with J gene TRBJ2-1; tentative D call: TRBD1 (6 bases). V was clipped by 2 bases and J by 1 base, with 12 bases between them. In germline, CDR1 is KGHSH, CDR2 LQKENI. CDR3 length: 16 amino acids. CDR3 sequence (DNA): TGTGCCAGCTCACCATACAGGGACAAGTCCTACAATGAGCAGTTCTTC. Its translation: CASSPYRDKSYNEQFF.

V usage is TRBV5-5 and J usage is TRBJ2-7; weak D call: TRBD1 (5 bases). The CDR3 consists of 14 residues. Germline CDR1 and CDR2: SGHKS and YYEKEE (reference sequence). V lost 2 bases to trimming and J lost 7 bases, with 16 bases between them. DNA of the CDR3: TGTGCCAGCAGCTTACCTCAGGGTTATGGGGAGCAGTACTTC. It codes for CASSLPQGYGEQYF.

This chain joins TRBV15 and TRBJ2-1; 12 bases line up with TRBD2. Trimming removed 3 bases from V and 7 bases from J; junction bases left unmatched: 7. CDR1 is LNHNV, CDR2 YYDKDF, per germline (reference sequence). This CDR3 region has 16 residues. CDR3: CATSREPGLAGNEQFF. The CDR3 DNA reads TGTGCCACCAGCAGGGAACCCGGACTAGCGGGGAATGAGCAGTTCTTC.

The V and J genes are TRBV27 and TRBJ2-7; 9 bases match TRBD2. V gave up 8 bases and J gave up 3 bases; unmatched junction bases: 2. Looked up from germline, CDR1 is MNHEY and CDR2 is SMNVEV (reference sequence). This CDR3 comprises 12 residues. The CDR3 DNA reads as TGTGCCAGCGCGACTAGCGGCTACGAGCAGTACTTC. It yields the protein CASATSGYEQYF.

As DNA, the CDR3 is TGTGCCAGTAGCTCGGACACGAAGTATGGCTACACCTTC. This sequence encodes CASSSDTKYGYTF. The chain employs TRBV19 and TRBJ1-2; D perhaps matches TRBD1 (5 bases). Trimming pared 6 bases from V and 5 bases from J, leaving 13 bases between. This CDR3 is built from 13 residues. The germline gives CDR1 LNHDA, CDR2 SQIVND (reference sequence).

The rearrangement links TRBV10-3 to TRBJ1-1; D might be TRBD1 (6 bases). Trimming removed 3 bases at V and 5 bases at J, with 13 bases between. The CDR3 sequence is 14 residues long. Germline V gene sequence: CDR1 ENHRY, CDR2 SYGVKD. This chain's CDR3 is CAISERGAETEAFF. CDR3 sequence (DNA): TGTGCCATCAGTGAAAGGGGGGCGGAAACTGAAGCTTTCTTT.

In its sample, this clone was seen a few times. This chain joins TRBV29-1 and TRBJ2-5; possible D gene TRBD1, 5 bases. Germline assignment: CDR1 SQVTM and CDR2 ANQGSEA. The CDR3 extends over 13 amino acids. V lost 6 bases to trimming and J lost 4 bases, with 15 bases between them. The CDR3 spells CSVGRIVGETQYF. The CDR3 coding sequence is TGCAGCGTGGGGCGGATCGTAGGAGAGACCCAGTACTTC.

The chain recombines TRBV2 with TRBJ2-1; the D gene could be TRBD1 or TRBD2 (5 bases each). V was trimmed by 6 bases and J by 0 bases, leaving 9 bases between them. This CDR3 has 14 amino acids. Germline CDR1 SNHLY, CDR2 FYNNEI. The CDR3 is CASRGESSYNEQFF. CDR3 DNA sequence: TGTGCCAGCAGGGGGGAGAGCTCCTACAATGAGCAGTTCTTC. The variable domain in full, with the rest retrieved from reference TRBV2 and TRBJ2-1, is EPEVTQTPSHQVTQMGQEVILRCVPISNHLYFYWYRQILGQKVEFLVSFYNNEISEKSEIFDDQFSVERPDGSNFTLKIRSTKLEDSAMYFCASRGESSYNEQFFGPGTRLTVL.

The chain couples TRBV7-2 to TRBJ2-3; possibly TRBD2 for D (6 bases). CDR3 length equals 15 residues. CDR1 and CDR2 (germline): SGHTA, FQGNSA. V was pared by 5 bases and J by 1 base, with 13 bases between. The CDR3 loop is CASSRGVAGTDTQYF. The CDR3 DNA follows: TGTGCCAGCAGCCGCGGGGTAGCGGGCACAGATACGCAGTATTTT.

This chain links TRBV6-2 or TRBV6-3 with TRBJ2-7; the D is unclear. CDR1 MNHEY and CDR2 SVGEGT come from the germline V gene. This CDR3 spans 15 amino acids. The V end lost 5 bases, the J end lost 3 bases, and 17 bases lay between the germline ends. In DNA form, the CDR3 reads TGTGCCAGCAGTCTTCAATCGTTACGATACTACGAGCAGTACTTC. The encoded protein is CASSLQSLRYYEQYF.

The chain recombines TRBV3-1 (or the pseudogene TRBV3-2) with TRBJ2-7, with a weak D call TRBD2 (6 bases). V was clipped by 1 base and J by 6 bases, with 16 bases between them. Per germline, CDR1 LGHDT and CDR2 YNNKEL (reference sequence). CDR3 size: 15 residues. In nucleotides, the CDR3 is TGTGCCAGCAGCCAAGCCTTACTAGCCAAGGGCGAGCAGTACTTC. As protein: CASSQALLAKGEQYF.

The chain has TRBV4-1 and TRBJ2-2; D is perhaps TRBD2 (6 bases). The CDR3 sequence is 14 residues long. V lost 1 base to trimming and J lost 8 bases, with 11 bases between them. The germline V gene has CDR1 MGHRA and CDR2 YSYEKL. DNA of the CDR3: TGCGCCAGCAGCCAAGTCGGGAGTTGGGGGGAGCTGTTTTTT. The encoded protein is CASSQVGSWGELFF.

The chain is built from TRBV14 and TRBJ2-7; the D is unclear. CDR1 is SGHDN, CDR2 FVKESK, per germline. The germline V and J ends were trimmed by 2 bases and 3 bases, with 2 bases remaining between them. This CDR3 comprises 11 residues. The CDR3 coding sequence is TGTGCCAGCAGCCAACTCTACGAGCAGTACTTC. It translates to CASSQLYEQYF.

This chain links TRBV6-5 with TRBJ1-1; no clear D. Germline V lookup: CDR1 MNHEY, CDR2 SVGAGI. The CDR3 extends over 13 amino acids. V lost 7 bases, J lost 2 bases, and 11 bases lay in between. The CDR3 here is CASNVPANTEAFF. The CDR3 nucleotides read TGTGCCAGCAACGTACCGGCAAACACTGAAGCTTTCTTT.

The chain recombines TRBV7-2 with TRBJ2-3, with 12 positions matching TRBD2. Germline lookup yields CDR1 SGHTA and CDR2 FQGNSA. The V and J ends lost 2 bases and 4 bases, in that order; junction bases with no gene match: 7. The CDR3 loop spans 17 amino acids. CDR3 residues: CASSLSRTSGTSDTQYF. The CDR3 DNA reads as TGTGCCAGCAGCTTAAGTAGGACTAGCGGGACCTCAGATACGCAGTATTTT.

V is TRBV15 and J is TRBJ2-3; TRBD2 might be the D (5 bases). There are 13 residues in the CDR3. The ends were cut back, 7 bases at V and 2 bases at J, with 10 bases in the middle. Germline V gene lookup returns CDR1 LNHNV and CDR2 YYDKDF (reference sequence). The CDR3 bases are TGTGCCACCAAACTAGGAAACACAGATACGCAGTATTTT. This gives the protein CATKLGNTDTQYF.

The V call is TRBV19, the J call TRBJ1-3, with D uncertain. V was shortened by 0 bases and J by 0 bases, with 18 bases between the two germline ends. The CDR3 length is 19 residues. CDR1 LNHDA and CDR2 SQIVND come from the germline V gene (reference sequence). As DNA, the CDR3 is TGTGCCAGTAGTATAGATCTAGGCAACAGATTCAGCTCTGGAAACACCATATATTTT. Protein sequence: CASSIDLGNRFSSGNTIYF. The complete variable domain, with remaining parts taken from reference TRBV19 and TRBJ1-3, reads DGGITQSPKYLFRKEGQNVTLSCEQNLNHDAMYWYRQDPGQGLRLIYYSQIVNDFQKGDIAEGYSVSREKKESFPLTVTSAQKNPTAFYLCASSIDLGNRFSSGNTIYFGEGSWLTVV.

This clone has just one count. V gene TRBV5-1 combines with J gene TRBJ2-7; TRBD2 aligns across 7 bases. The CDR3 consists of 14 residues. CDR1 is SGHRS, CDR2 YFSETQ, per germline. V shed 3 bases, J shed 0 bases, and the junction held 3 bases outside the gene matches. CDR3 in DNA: TGCGCCAGCAGCTCGGCTAGCGGCTCCTACGAGCAGTACTTC. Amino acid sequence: CASSSASGSYEQYF.

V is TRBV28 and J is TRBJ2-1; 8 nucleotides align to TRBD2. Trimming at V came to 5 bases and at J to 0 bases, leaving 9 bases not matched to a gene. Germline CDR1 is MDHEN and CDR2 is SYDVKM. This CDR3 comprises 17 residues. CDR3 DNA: TGTGCCAGCAGTACACGGGAGGGCCTGAGCTCCTACAATGAGCAGTTCTTC. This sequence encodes CASSTREGLSSYNEQFF.

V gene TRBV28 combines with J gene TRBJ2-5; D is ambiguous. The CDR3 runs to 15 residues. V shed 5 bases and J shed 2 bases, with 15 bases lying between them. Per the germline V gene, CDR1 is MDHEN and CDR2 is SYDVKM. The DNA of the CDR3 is TGTGCCAGCAGTCCAGTTATTGGAGTTCAAGAGACCCAGTACTTC. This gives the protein CASSPVIGVQETQYF. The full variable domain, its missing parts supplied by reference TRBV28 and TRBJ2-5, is DVKVTQSSRYLVKRTGEKVFLECVQDMDHENMFWYRQDPGLGLRLIYFSYDVKMKEKGDIPEGYSVSREKKERFSLILESASTNQTSMYLCASSPVIGVQETQYFGPGTRLLVL.

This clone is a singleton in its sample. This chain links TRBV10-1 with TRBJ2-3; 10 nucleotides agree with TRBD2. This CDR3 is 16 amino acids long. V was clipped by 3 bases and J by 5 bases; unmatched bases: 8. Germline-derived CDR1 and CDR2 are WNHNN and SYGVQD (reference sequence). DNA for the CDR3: TGCGCCAGCAGTGAAGGGCTAGCGGGAGATCGAGATACGCAGTATTTT. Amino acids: CASSEGLAGDRDTQYF.

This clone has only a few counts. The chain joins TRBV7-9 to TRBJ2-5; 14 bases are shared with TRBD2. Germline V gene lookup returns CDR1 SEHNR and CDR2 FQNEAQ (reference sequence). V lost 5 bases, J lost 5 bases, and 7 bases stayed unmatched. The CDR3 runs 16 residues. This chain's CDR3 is CASSDRTSGGMETQYF. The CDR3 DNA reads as TGTGCCAGCAGCGATCGGACTAGCGGGGGGATGGAGACCCAGTACTTC.

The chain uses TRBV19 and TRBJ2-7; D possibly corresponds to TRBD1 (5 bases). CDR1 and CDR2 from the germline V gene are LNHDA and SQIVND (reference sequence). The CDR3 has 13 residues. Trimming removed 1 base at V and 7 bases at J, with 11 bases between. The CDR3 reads CASSIGQPVEQYF. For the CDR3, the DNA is TGTGCCAGTAGTATAGGACAGCCAGTGGAGCAGTACTTC.

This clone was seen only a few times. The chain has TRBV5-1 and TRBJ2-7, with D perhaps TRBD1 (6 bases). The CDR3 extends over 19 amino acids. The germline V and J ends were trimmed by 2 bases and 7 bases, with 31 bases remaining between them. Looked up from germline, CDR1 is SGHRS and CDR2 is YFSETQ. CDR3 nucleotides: TGCGCCAGCAGCTTTTCCCGTCCTTTCCTACAGGGAGAGGAATGGGAGCAGTACTTC. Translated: CASSFSRPFLQGEEWEQYF.

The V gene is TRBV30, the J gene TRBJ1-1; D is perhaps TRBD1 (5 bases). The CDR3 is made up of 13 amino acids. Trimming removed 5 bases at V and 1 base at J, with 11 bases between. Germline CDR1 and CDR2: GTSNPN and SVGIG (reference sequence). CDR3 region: CAWGVGGNTEAFF. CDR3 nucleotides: TGTGCCTGGGGCGTGGGGGGGAACACTGAAGCTTTCTTT.